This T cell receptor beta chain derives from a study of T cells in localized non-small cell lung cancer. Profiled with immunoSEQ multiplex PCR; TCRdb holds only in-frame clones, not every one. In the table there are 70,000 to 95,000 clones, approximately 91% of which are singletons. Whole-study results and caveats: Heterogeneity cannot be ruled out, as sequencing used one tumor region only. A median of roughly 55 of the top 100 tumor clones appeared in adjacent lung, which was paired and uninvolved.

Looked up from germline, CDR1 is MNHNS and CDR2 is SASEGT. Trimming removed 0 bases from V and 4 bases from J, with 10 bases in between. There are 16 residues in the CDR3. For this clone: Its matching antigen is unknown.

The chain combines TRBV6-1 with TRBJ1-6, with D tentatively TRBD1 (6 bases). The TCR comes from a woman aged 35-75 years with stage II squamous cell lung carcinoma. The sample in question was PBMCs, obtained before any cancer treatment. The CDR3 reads CASSEALGGYNSPLHF. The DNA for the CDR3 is TGTGCCAGCAGTGAAGCATTAGGGGGGTATAATTCACCCCTCCACTTT.